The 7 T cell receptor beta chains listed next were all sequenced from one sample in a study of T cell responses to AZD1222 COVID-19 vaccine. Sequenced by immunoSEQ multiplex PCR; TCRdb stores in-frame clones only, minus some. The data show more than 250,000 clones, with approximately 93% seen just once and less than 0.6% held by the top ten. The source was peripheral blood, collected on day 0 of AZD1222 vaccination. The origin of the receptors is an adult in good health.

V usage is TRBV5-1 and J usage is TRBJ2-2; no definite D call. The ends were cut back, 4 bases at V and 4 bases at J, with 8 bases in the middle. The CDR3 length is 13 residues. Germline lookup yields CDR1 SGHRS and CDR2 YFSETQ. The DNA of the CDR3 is TGCGCCAGCAGCCCAACGATCACCGGGGAGCTGTTTTTT. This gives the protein CASSPTITGELFF.

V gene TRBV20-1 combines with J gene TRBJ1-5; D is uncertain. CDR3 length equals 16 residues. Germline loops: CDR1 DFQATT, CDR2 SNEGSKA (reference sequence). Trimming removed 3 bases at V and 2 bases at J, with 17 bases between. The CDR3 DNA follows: TGCAGTGCTAGTACCCCGACCCTTGGGGGCAATCAGCCCCAGCATTTT. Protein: CSASTPTLGGNQPQHF.

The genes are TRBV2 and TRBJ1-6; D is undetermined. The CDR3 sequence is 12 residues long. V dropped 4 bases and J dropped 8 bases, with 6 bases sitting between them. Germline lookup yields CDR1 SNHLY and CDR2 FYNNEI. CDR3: CASSGTDSPLHF. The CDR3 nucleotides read TGTGCCAGCAGTGGAACAGATTCACCCCTCCACTTT.

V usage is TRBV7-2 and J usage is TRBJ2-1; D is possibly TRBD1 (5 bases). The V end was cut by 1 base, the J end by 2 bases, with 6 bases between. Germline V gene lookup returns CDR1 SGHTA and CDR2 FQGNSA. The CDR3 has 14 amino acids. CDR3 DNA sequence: TGTGCCAGCAGCTTAGAGACAGCCTACAATGAGCAGTTCTTC. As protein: CASSLETAYNEQFF. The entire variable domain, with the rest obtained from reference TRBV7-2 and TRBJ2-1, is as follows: GAGVSQSPSNKVTEKGKDVELRCDPISGHTALYWYRQSLGQGLEFLIYFQGNSAPDKSGLPSDRFSAERTGGSVSTLTIQRTQQEDSAVYLCASSLETAYNEQFFGPGTRLTVL.

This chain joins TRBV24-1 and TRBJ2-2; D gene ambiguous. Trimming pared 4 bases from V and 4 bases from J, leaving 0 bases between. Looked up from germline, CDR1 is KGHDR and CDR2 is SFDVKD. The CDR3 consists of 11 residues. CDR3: CATSDTGELFF. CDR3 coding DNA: TGTGCCACCAGTGACACCGGGGAGCTGTTTTTT.

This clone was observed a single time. The DNA for the CDR3 is TGTGCCGTAAATAAGGGGAGCCAATACGAGCAGTACTTC. Amino acids: CAVNKGSQYEQYF. V is TRBV28 and J is TRBJ2-7, with D perhaps given as TRBD1 or TRBD2 (5 bases each). Germline CDR1 MDHEN, CDR2 SYDVKM. The CDR3 is 13 amino acids. The V end lost 11 bases, the J end lost 4 bases, and 18 bases lay between the germline ends. Complete variable domain (other parts from reference TRBV28 and TRBJ2-7): DVKVTQSSRYLVKRTGEKVFLECVQDMDHENMFWYRQDPGLGLRLIYFSYDVKMKEKGDIPEGYSVSREKKERFSLILESASTNQTSMYLCAVNKGSQYEQYFGPGTRLTVT.

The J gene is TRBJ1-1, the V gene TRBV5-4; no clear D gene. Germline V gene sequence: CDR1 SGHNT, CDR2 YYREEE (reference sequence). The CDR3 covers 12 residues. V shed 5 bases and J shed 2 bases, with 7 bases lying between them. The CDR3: CASRRANTEAFF. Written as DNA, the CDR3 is TGTGCCAGCAGACGGGCCAACACTGAAGCTTTCTTT.